This TCR beta chain was captured in a study of control samples from healthy donors and cancer patients. The CDR3 spans 13 residues. Deletions cut 1 base from V and 8 bases from J, with 9 bases between. The germline V gene has CDR1 MNHEY and CDR2 SMNVEV (reference sequence). Produced via immunoSEQ multiplex PCR; TCRdb's table is partial and in-frame only. The repertoire has roughly 51,000 clones, roughly 90% of them found once; the top ten carry roughly 1.5%. The specimen was PBMCs. This receptor was taken from a man in his forties or fifties with colorectal cancer. The chain is built from TRBV27 and TRBJ2-1; D remains ambiguous. The CDR3 nucleotides are TGTGCCAGCAGTTTATGGTCCGGAGATGAGCAGTTCTTC. Amino acids: CASSLWSGDEQFF.